This T cell receptor beta chain came from a study of blood T cell repertoires in COVID-19. Study details: Spain, Italy and the United States supplied samples that represented acute and convalescent COVID-19. Sources were T cells, B-cell-depleted T cells, or PBMCs; the material itself was cDNA or gDNA.

In the source study's methods: Using reference gene primer amplification, nucleated cell counts were estimated. Assay: immunoSEQ multiplex PCR; the TCRdb copy retains only in-frame clones and omits some. For V, J and clone size, that table is used; D and trimming come from the DNA. The top ten hold about an eighth of the sample, which has some 41,000 clones, nearly 90% seen once. The germline V gene encodes CDR1 WNHNN and CDR2 SYGVQD (reference sequence). V lost 5 bases to trimming and J lost 5 bases; unmatched junction nucleotides: 6. The CDR3 length is 15 residues. The TCR was taken from a man in his 60s with active COVID-19. The J gene is TRBJ2-7, the V gene TRBV10-1, with 13 bases fitting TRBD2. The sample comprised peripheral blood. The CDR3 loop reads CASSRTSGSINEQYF. The CDR3 DNA reads as TGCGCCAGCAGTAGGACTAGCGGGAGTATCAACGAGCAGTACTTC.